These 29 T cell receptor beta chains were sequenced from one sample in a study of regulatory T cells in long-lasting Graves disease. Indicated time point: newly diagnosed GD, antithyroid drugs for less than 3 months. PBMC RNA served as the TCR library source. Building the TCR beta libraries relied on iRepertoire HTBI primers, and CDR3 regions underwent Arm-PCR. TCRdb passed the multiplex PCR reads through MiXCR, listing each CDR3 protein once. Here the sample spans 200,000 to 250,000 distinct CDR3 sequences, roughly 20% being singletons. These data also formed part of another study, on T cells in Graves' hyperthyroidism and ophthalmopathy.

The sample consisted of peripheral blood mononuclear cells (PBMCs), taken at new diagnosis, from a patient treated with antithyroid drugs. Receptor source: a woman aged 30 to 39 with Graves disease.

There are many counts of this clonotype. V and J are TRBV9 and TRBJ2-2; D uncertain. The germline V gene has CDR1 SGDLS and CDR2 YYNGEE. V lost 0 bases and J lost 2, with 8 bases in between. This CDR3 spans 15 amino acids. CDR3 protein: CASSVVLENTGELFF. CDR3 bases: TGTGCCAGCAGCGTAGTTCTGGAAAACACCGGGGAGCTGTTTTTT.

This clonotype was seen more than once but under ten times. V is TRBV7-8 and J is TRBJ2-7; 14 nucleotides match TRBD2. CDR1 SGHVS and CDR2 FQNEAQ come from the germline V gene. V gave up 5 bases and J gave up 3 bases; unmatched junction bases: 6. The CDR3 is made up of 16 amino acids. The CDR3 loop is CASSARLAGGDYEQYF. Written as DNA, the CDR3 is TGTGCCAGCAGCGCTCGACTAGCGGGAGGGGACTACGAGCAGTACTTC.

The sample holds many counts of this clonotype. The J gene is TRBJ1-2, the V gene TRBV28; D is unresolved. V lost 5 bases and J 3 bases, leaving 10 bases between the germline ends. CDR1 and CDR2 from the germline V gene are MDHEN and SYDVKM. The CDR3 contains 13 residues. In DNA, the CDR3 is TGTGCCAGCAGTCGAGGCGGGGACTATGGCTACACCTTC. As protein: CASSRGGDYGYTF.

A word on this clonotype: This likely comes from a read error, as the CDR3 has no conserved phenylalanine or tryptophan at its end. This chain links TRBV15 with TRBJ2-7; the D gene is possibly TRBD2 (5 bases). V shed 0 bases and J shed 3 bases, with 21 bases lying between them. Germline V gene sequence: CDR1 LNHNV, CDR2 YYDKDF (reference sequence). This CDR3 is built from 18 residues. The CDR3 loop reads CATSRDRGLSTGNYEQYL. The CDR3 DNA reads as TGTGCCACCAGCAGAGATCGAGGACTCTCAACGGGAAACTACGAGCAGTACTTA.

This clonotype was found many times. The chain employs TRBV6-5 and TRBJ2-7, with D possibly matching TRBD1 (5 bases). With 0 bases removed from V and 2 bases from J, the gap between germline ends came to 5 bases. CDR1 MNHEY and CDR2 SVGAGI come from the germline V gene. The CDR3 has 13 residues. Here the CDR3 DNA reads TGTGCCAGCAGTTACTCGGACACCTACGAGCAGTACTTC. This codes for CASSYSDTYEQYF.

This clonotype was seen many times. The chain has TRBV6-2 or TRBV6-3 and TRBJ2-6; 8 bases match TRBD1. Germline CDR1 and CDR2: MNHEY and SVGEGT. The CDR3 consists of 18 residues. With 5 bases clipped from V and 0 bases from J, the junction kept 9 bases outside the gene matches. This chain's CDR3 is CASSRRQGRTSGANVLTF. In DNA form, the CDR3 reads TGTGCCAGCAGTCGCCGACAGGGGAGGACCTCTGGGGCCAACGTCCTGACTTTC.

Only a few counts were recorded for this clonotype. The V call is TRBV10-1, the J call TRBJ2-3, with a weak D call TRBD2 (5 bases). Germline CDR1 WNHNN, CDR2 SYGVQD (reference sequence). The CDR3 totals 17 residues. Deletions cut 4 bases from V and 2 bases from J, with 19 bases between. CDR3 amino acids: CASSGYRGPLDTDTQYF. The CDR3, as DNA: TGCGCCAGCAGTGGGTATCGGGGTCCCCTCGACACAGATACGCAGTATTTT.

This clonotype was picked up one time. The chain links TRBV12-3 or TRBV12-4 to TRBJ2-7, with TRBD1 matching over 10 bases. Trimming cost V 3 bases and J 2 bases; bases outside gene matches: 7. The CDR3 sequence is 16 residues long. CDR3 coding DNA: TGTGCCAGCAGTTTCGGAGACAGGGGGCAACCCTACGAGCAGTACTTC. Translated: CASSFGDRGQPYEQYF.

Comments on this clonotype: With a much larger clone just one base away, this may be a read error. The V call is TRBV10-3, the J call TRBJ2-3; weak D call: TRBD2 (6 bases). The CDR3 is made up of 14 amino acids. Germline loops: CDR1 ENHRY, CDR2 SYGVKD. Trimming removed 4 bases from V and 7 bases from J, with 15 bases in between. DNA for the CDR3: TGTGCCATCAGTGGATGGGGGGATGTATATACGCAGTATTTT. Its translation: CAISGWGDVYTQYF.

This clonotype was picked up a small number of times. This could be a read error, since a much larger clone is one nucleotide away. The chain links TRBV10-1 to TRBJ1-1, with D unclear. Germline CDR1 reads WNHNN; CDR2 reads SYGVQD (reference sequence). The CDR3 is 13 residues long. Trimming took off 7 bases at V and 11 bases at J, with 20 bases between the two ends. CDR3 amino acids: CASNLGRSTSAFF. In DNA, the CDR3 is TGCGCCAGCAATTTGGGCAGGTCCACGTCGGCTTTCTTT.

As for this clonotype: At one of its ends the junction is not consistent with the germline gene, which may arise from a read error. V and J are TRBV7-7 and TRBJ2-1; 7 bases are a match to TRBD2. Germline assignment: CDR1 SSHAT and CDR2 FNYEAQ (reference sequence). This CDR3 spans 15 amino acids. The CDR3 DNA reads TGTGCTAGCAGCTTGGATAGGGGAGGGAACGATGAGCAGTTCTTC. This encodes CASSLDRGGNDEQFF.

This clonotype was found many times. This chain joins TRBV2 and TRBJ2-5; D unresolved. V lost 1 base, J lost 13 bases, and 22 bases lay in between. The CDR3 consists of 15 residues. Per the germline V gene, CDR1 is SNHLY and CDR2 is FYNNEI. CDR3 DNA sequence: TGTGCCAGCAGTGAAGGCTCTGGTGGCACCTCTCCGGGGTACTTC. Protein product: CASSEGSGGTSPGYF.

This clonotype was counted ten times or more. The chain couples TRBV7-2 to TRBJ2-1, with 8 bases matching TRBD2. This CDR3 region has 15 residues. CDR1 SGHTA and CDR2 FQGNSA come from the germline V gene. Unmatched junction bases numbered 6, after V lost 3 bases and J lost 5 bases. CDR3 DNA sequence: TGTGCCAGCAGCTTTGGGGGACTAGGCAACAATGAGCAGTTCTTC. Protein product: CASSFGGLGNNEQFF.

This clonotype was counted many times. The chain links TRBV6-5 to TRBJ1-3, with D possibly being TRBD1 (6 bases). V was cut by 3 bases and J by 4 bases, with 7 bases left in between. The V gene's germline CDR1 is MNHEY and CDR2 SVGAGI. The CDR3 totals 13 residues. The CDR3 DNA follows: TGTGCCAGCAGTTATACAGGGGGAAACACCATATATTTT. As protein: CASSYTGGNTIYF.

This clonotype was counted at least ten times. The chain employs TRBV5-1 and TRBJ2-1, with D possibly matching TRBD2 (6 bases). Germline V gene sequence: CDR1 SGHRS, CDR2 YFSETQ. This CDR3 spans 17 amino acids. V gave up 1 base and J gave up 0 bases, with 14 bases separating them. In DNA, the CDR3 is TGCGCCAGCAGCTTGAGACTTGGGGGGTACTCCTACAATGAGCAGTTCTTC. Amino acids: CASSLRLGGYSYNEQFF.

This clonotype showed up many times. This chain joins TRBV6-1 and TRBJ1-4; D is possibly TRBD1 (5 bases). CDR3 length equals 13 residues. In germline, CDR1 is MNHNS, CDR2 SASEGT. The V end lost 8 bases, the J end lost 3 bases, and 10 bases lay between the germline ends. DNA of the CDR3: TGTGCCAGCCGGGACCAGGCTAATGAAAAACTGTTTTTT. It encodes CASRDQANEKLFF.

This clonotype showed up many times. The chain links TRBV30 to TRBJ2-1; D possibly corresponds to TRBD2 (5 bases). Germline loops: CDR1 GTSNPN, CDR2 SVGIG (reference sequence). Trimming took 2 bases from V and 9 from J, leaving 17 bases between them. CDR3 size: 14 residues. CDR3 region: CAWSNYPGGGEQFF. The CDR3 bases are TGTGCCTGGAGTAATTATCCTGGCGGAGGTGAGCAGTTCTTC.

This clonotype was observed many times. V usage is TRBV2 and J usage is TRBJ2-7; D is possibly TRBD2 (5 bases). The CDR3 is 13 amino acids. With 7 bases removed from V and 1 base from J, the gap between germline ends came to 11 bases. CDR1 SNHLY and CDR2 FYNNEI come from the germline V gene. This chain's CDR3 is CASISGISYEQYF. CDR3 in DNA: TGTGCCAGCATTTCCGGGATTTCCTACGAGCAGTACTTC.

There are many counts of this clonotype. The chain employs TRBV5-1 and TRBJ2-4; D may match TRBD1 or TRBD2 (5 bases each). The V end lost 4 bases, the J end lost 0 bases, and 5 bases lay between the germline ends. Per the germline V gene, CDR1 is SGHRS and CDR2 is YFSETQ. The CDR3 length is 13 residues. Written as DNA, the CDR3 is TGCGCCAGCAGCGGGGGAGCCAAAAACATTCAGTACTTC. It codes for CASSGGAKNIQYF.

This clonotype was recorded many times. V is TRBV7-2 and J is TRBJ1-2, with a tentative D call TRBD1 (5 bases). The germline V and J ends were trimmed by 5 bases and 8 bases, with 21 bases remaining between them. The CDR3 contains 15 residues. The germline gives CDR1 SGHTA, CDR2 FQGNSA. The CDR3 is CASSPRRGDWEGYTF. The CDR3 region has the DNA TGTGCCAGCAGCCCACGACGGGGGGATTGGGAAGGCTACACCTTC.

This clonotype was observed a handful of times. A read error may explain this, as a much larger clone is one base away. The V and J genes are TRBV27 and TRBJ1-1, with a tentative D call TRBD1 (5 bases). The germline CDR1 and CDR2 sequences are MNHEY and SMNVEV (reference sequence). V lost 3 bases to trimming and J lost 10 bases, with 18 bases between them. The CDR3 loop spans 14 amino acids. The CDR3 loop is CASSFRVVTPPAFF. The CDR3 nucleotides are TGTGCCAGCAGTTTCAGGGTCGTAACACCCCCAGCTTTCTTT.

The chain joins TRBV20-1 to TRBJ2-7; no definite D call. Trimming shortened V by 1 base and J by 2 bases, and 6 bases separated the two germline ends. Germline V gene lookup returns CDR1 DFQATT and CDR2 SNEGSKA (reference sequence). This CDR3 spans 12 amino acids. The CDR3 loop is CSARAGTYEQYF. Here the CDR3 DNA reads TGCAGTGCTAGAGCGGGTACCTACGAGCAGTACTTC.

This clonotype was recorded at least ten times. The chain links TRBV5-1 to TRBJ2-1; 9 nucleotides agree with TRBD2. Germline V gene data show CDR1 as SGHRS and CDR2 as YFSETQ. This CDR3 has 16 amino acids. The V and J ends lost 0 bases and 0 bases, in that order; junction bases with no gene match: 1. CDR3 residues: CASSLVSGSSYNEQFF. For the CDR3, the DNA is TGCGCCAGCAGCTTGGTTAGCGGGAGCTCCTACAATGAGCAGTTCTTC.

This clonotype came up many times. The chain combines TRBV3-1 with TRBJ2-5; a weak D match, TRBD1 (6 bases). V lost 0 bases and J 5 bases, leaving 13 bases between the germline ends. CDR3 size: 15 residues. The germline V gene encodes CDR1 LGHDT and CDR2 YNNKEL (reference sequence). The DNA for the CDR3 is TGTGCCAGCAGCCAAGATCGAGGGGGACGGGAGACCCAGTACTTC. It codes for CASSQDRGGRETQYF.

This clonotype has a count of ten or more. The chain has TRBV20-1 and TRBJ1-5; D is possibly TRBD1 (5 bases). Trimming removed 0 bases at V and 7 bases at J, with 13 bases between. Per the germline V gene, CDR1 is DFQATT and CDR2 is SNEGSKA (reference sequence). The CDR3 is made up of 14 amino acids. For the CDR3, the DNA is TGCAGTGCTAGAGATTGGCAGGGAGCACAGCCCCAGCATTTT. Translated, it gives CSARDWQGAQPQHF.

The rearrangement joins TRBV2 to TRBJ2-3; 13 positions match TRBD2. The CDR3 runs 15 residues. The V segment lost 8 bases and the J segment 3 bases; nucleotides outside the gene matches: 5. Germline CDR1 SNHLY, CDR2 FYNNEI. The CDR3 DNA sequence: TGTGCCAGCGGGGGACTAGCGGGGCTTACAGATACGCAGTATTTT. Its protein is CASGGLAGLTDTQYF.

The chain links TRBV20-1 to TRBJ1-1, with 12 bases fitting TRBD1. From germline, CDR1 is DFQATT and CDR2 SNEGSKA (reference sequence). The CDR3 is 15 amino acids. The junction had 5 bases not matched to a gene; V was cut back by 6 bases and J by 0 bases. The CDR3 coding sequence is TGCAGTGCAAAGGGACAGGGGGCCTTGAACACTGAAGCTTTCTTT. Translated, it gives CSAKGQGALNTEAFF.

This clonotype was observed many times. The genes are TRBV12-3 or TRBV12-4 and TRBJ1-1; no clear D gene. CDR3 length: 15 amino acids. Trimming left V 1 base short and J 5 bases short, with 14 bases between. CDR3 amino acids: CASSLEVPGGTEAFF. The CDR3 nucleotides read TGTGCCAGCAGTTTAGAGGTACCAGGAGGGACTGAAGCTTTCTTT.

This chain uses TRBV3-1 with TRBJ2-3; D perhaps matches TRBD2 (5 bases). CDR1 and CDR2 (germline): LGHDT, YNNKEL (reference sequence). The V and J ends lost 2 bases and 8 bases respectively, with 11 bases between them. The length of the CDR3 is 13 residues. The DNA of the CDR3 is TGTGCCAGCAGCCAATCACTAGATGGTACGCAGTATTTT. Its protein is CASSQSLDGTQYF.